The clone carrying this TCR beta chain was detected many times. Its specificity is not known. This entry comes from a study of blood T cells in healthy people across ages. Study-wide points: The long-lived group displayed more naive CD4+ cells, plus higher diversity, than the aged donors did.

A sample-barcoded 5' primer and a J-beta primer mix were used in a second PCR of about 6 to 11 cycles. Unique molecular identifiers of 12 random nucleotides labeled each cDNA. In TCRdb, the 5' RACE reads were re-called with MiXCR into one record per CDR3 protein. The table shows more than 800,000 distinct CDR3 sequences, with 25% to 30% occurring only once. Each donor was a healthy Caucasian individual from Russia, aged roughly 6 to 95. The ends were cut back, 4 bases at V and 1 base at J, with 12 bases in the middle. CDR3 length: 15 residues. Germline V CDR1 and CDR2: SGHRS, YFSETQ. The sequence came from a woman of 80 years or more in good health. The chain employs TRBV5-1 and TRBJ2-1, with TRBD1 as a possible D gene (5 bases). The specimen was blood. The CDR3 spells CASSPQGLSYNEQFF. The CDR3 nucleotides read TGCGCCAGCAGCCCGCAGGGCTTGTCCTACAATGAGCAGTTCTTC.